These 15 T cell receptor beta chains were sequenced from one sample in a study of long-term antiretroviral therapy in people with HIV. They ran version v3.0 of the immunoSEQ assay at survey level. Using immunoSEQ multiplex PCR, the repertoire was profiled, and TCRdb retains in-frame clones only, with some absent. The sample yields approximately 30,000 clones, 84% seen once. The specimen comprised unsorted PBMCs, sampled 0.4 years after starting antiretroviral therapy. The receptors were sampled from a man younger than 30 with HIV.

The V gene is TRBV7-2, the J gene TRBJ2-1; D is ambiguous. In germline, CDR1 is SGHTA, CDR2 FQGNSA. V lost 5 bases, J lost 7 bases, and 12 bases lay in between. The CDR3 is 13 amino acids. CDR3 in amino acids: CASSPVPGNEQFF. The DNA for the CDR3 is TGTGCCAGCAGCCCCGTTCCGGGTAATGAGCAGTTCTTC.

This clone appeared a single time. The CDR3 protein is CASTGTETYSNQPQHF. In DNA form, the CDR3 reads TGTGCCAGCACCGGGACAGAGACGTATAGCAATCAGCCCCAGCATTTT. V usage is TRBV28 and J usage is TRBJ1-5; TRBD1 matches at 7 bases. The V gene end was trimmed by 7 bases and the J gene end by 0 bases; junction bases not matched to a gene: 9. Per germline, CDR1 MDHEN and CDR2 SYDVKM. The CDR3 extends over 16 amino acids.

The V call is TRBV15, the J call TRBJ2-3; D is ambiguous. V was trimmed by 1 base and J by 4 bases, leaving 6 bases between them. The length of the CDR3 is 13 residues. Germline assignment: CDR1 LNHNV and CDR2 YYDKDF (reference sequence). CDR3 protein: CATSRARADTQYF. The CDR3 bases are TGTGCCACCAGCAGAGCACGGGCAGATACGCAGTATTTT.

As DNA, the CDR3 is TGTGCCAGCGACGACAGTATGAACACTGAAGCTTTCTTT. This codes for CASDDSMNTEAFF. The chain employs TRBV5-6 and TRBJ1-1; maybe TRBD1 (5 bases). V lost 7 bases to trimming and J lost 0 bases, with 10 bases between them. From germline, CDR1 is SGHDT and CDR2 YYEEEE. The CDR3 runs to 13 residues. The entire variable domain, with the rest obtained from reference TRBV5-6 and TRBJ1-1, is as follows: DAGVTQSPTHLIKTRGQQVTLRCSPKSGHDTVSWYQQALGQGPQFIFQYYEEEERQRGNFPDRFSGHQFPNYSSELNVNALLLGDSALYLCASDDSMNTEAFFGQGTRLTVV.

This clone was seen once. The V call is TRBV5-8, the J call TRBJ1-5, with D perhaps matching TRBD1 (5 bases). Trimming removed 1 base from V and 4 bases from J, with 6 bases in between. Germline V gives CDR1 SGHTS, CDR2 YDEGEE. The CDR3 runs to 13 residues. Here the CDR3 DNA reads TGTGCCAGCAGCTTGTGGGGGAATCAGCCCCAGCATTTT. Its translation: CASSLWGNQPQHF.

V and J are TRBV27 and TRBJ1-2; no firm D call. The germline V and J ends were trimmed by 2 bases and 2 bases, with 6 bases remaining between them. Germline CDR1 is MNHEY and CDR2 is SMNVEV (reference sequence). The CDR3 extends over 13 amino acids. CDR3 nucleotides: TGTGCCAGCAGTTTAGGCAGGAACTATGGCTACACCTTC. Its protein is CASSLGRNYGYTF.

The chain uses TRBV6-5 and TRBJ1-2, with D possibly being TRBD1 (6 bases). Germline V lookup: CDR1 MNHEY, CDR2 SVGAGI. V lost 0 bases and J lost 4, with 12 bases in between. The CDR3 is 15 amino acids. The CDR3 spells CASSYSTGHLYGYTF. Written as DNA, the CDR3 is TGTGCCAGCAGTTACTCGACGGGACACCTCTATGGCTACACCTTC.

The chain combines TRBV7-8 with TRBJ2-7; D remains ambiguous. The CDR3 has 16 residues. Germline lookup yields CDR1 SGHVS and CDR2 FQNEAQ. The ends were cut back, 0 bases at V and 5 bases at J, with 17 bases in the middle. DNA for the CDR3: TGTGCCAGCAGCTTAGCATCCTATGGGGAAATCAACGAGCAGTACTTC. Translated: CASSLASYGEINEQYF.

The J gene is TRBJ2-7, the V gene TRBV19, with D perhaps being TRBD1 or TRBD2 (5 bases each). This CDR3 is built from 15 residues. Trimming shortened V by 2 bases and J by 3 bases, and 14 bases separated the two germline ends. Germline V gene lookup returns CDR1 LNHDA and CDR2 SQIVND (reference sequence). CDR3 amino acids: CASSIIRDVLYEQYF. The DNA for the CDR3 is TGTGCCAGTAGTATAATCCGGGACGTCCTCTACGAGCAGTACTTC.

V is TRBV7-9 and J is TRBJ1-2; D not resolved. This CDR3 contains 14 residues. The V gene lost 4 bases and the J gene lost 4 bases, with 13 bases spanning the gap. Germline assignment: CDR1 SEHNR and CDR2 FQNEAQ (reference sequence). The CDR3 loop is CASSSQDQIYGYTF. In nucleotides, the CDR3 is TGTGCCAGCAGCTCGCAGGATCAGATCTATGGCTACACCTTC.

This chain uses TRBV5-4 with TRBJ2-7; the D gene is possibly TRBD1 (5 bases). The CDR3 is made up of 14 amino acids. Germline V gene lookup returns CDR1 SGHNT and CDR2 YYREEE (reference sequence). Trimming left V 2 bases short and J 4 bases short, with 13 bases between. CDR3 nucleotide sequence: TGTGCCAGCAGCTTAGGCAGGGCAGGGTACGAGCAGTACTTC. Translating gives CASSLGRAGYEQYF. Drawing the rest from reference TRBV5-4 and TRBJ2-7, the complete variable domain is ETGVTQSPTHLIKTRGQQVTLRCSSQSGHNTVSWYQQALGQGPQFIFQYYREEENGRGNFPPRFSGLQFPNYSSELNVNALELDDSALYLCASSLGRAGYEQYFGPGTRLTVT.

The V gene is TRBV9, the J gene TRBJ2-1; 10 bases align to TRBD1. CDR3 length: 16 amino acids. The junction had 6 bases not matched to a gene; V was cut back by 3 bases and J by 3 bases. Germline lookup yields CDR1 SGDLS and CDR2 YYNGEE. CDR3 bases: TGTGCCAGCAGCGAGGGGACAGGGGACGGCTACAATGAGCAGTTCTTC. Protein: CASSEGTGDGYNEQFF.

The rearrangement links TRBV19 to TRBJ2-7, with a weak D call TRBD2 (6 bases). The CDR3 is 13 residues long. Trimming took 1 base from V and 7 from J, leaving 11 bases between them. The germline gives CDR1 LNHDA, CDR2 SQIVND (reference sequence). Written as DNA, the CDR3 is TGTGCCAGTAGTATAGGGACTAAAGGGGAGCAGTACTTC. Its translation: CASSIGTKGEQYF.

This clone has only one observation. The chain joins TRBV2 to TRBJ1-3; 7 positions match TRBD1. The V segment lost 5 bases and the J segment 0 bases; nucleotides outside the gene matches: 13. Germline assignment: CDR1 SNHLY and CDR2 FYNNEI. The CDR3 contains 18 residues. The CDR3 loop is CASSIPSGTASSGNTIYF. The CDR3 DNA is TGTGCCAGCAGTATCCCTTCCGGGACAGCGAGCTCTGGAAACACCATATATTTT.

The chain recombines TRBV27 with TRBJ2-2; 8 positions match TRBD1. Germline assignment: CDR1 MNHEY and CDR2 SMNVEV (reference sequence). V dropped 3 bases and J dropped 2; count of bases not matched to a gene: 5. The CDR3 is 16 residues long. CDR3 region: CASSLPGGLNTGELFF. The CDR3 DNA is TGTGCCAGCAGTTTGCCAGGGGGCTTAAACACCGGGGAGCTGTTTTTT.